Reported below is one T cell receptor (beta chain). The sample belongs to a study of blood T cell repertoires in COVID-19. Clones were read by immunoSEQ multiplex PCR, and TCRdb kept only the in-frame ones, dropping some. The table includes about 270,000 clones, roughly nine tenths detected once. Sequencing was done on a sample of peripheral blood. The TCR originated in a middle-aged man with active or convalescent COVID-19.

The CDR3 here is CASSFRALYGYTF. Here the CDR3 DNA reads TGCGCCAGCAGCTTCAGGGCTCTTTATGGCTACACCTTC. The J gene is TRBJ1-2, the V gene TRBV4-1, with a weak D call TRBD1 (5 bases). The germline V gene has CDR1 MGHRA and CDR2 YSYEKL. V was pared by 5 bases and J by 5 bases, with 12 bases between. This CDR3 region has 13 residues.